This T cell receptor beta chain stems from a study of CD8 T cells in ankylosing spondylitis. Study results and caveats: In synovial fluid and blood from reactive arthritis, some motif variants were previously reported. Several highly homologous variants made up a TCR beta motif that seemed to typify ankylosing spondylitis blood. The disease-linked clones had a CD8+ phenotype and low blood frequencies.

The CDR3 spans 14 residues. The J segment lost 10 bases and the V segment lost 5 bases, leaving 9 bases of the junction unmatched. Germline loops: CDR1 SGHVS, CDR2 FQNEAQ. This clonotype was seen a few times. Antigen specificity is unknown. Each TCR beta library was made by quantitative 5'-RACE that incorporated molecular barcodes. TCRdb reprocessed the 5' RACE reads via MiXCR and lists one record per CDR3 protein. The table lists about 500,000 distinct CDR3 sequences, about an eighth of them singletons. V and J are TRBV7-8 and TRBJ2-1; the match to TRBD2 covers 9 bases. This clonotype was obtained from a male donor with ankylosing spondylitis. The sample comprised blood, either unsorted or a sorted T cell fraction (not recorded which). Here the CDR3 reads CASSAASGIGEQFF. In nucleotides, the CDR3 is TGTGCCAGCAGCGCCGCTAGCGGGATAGGCGAGCAGTTCTTC.